The clone carrying this T cell receptor (beta chain) was seen a handful of times. The CDR3 is made up of 18 amino acids. Looked up from germline, CDR1 is SGDLS and CDR2 is YYNGEE. The trim removed 4 bases at V and 0 bases at J, leaving 6 bases unmatched. This specimen belongs to a study of CDR3 diversity in severe acne. Via MiXCR, TCRdb re-called the PCR reads, giving one row per CDR3 protein. Of more than 80,000 distinct CDR3 sequences detected, 45% to 55% appear once; the ten largest clones hold 11%. Material for sequencing was blood. The genes are TRBV9 and TRBJ2-6; TRBD1 matches 11 bases. The receptor was isolated from a male donor with severe acne vulgaris. CDR3 in DNA: TGTGCCAGCAGCCCTCTAGGGACAGGGGGCTCTGGGGCCAACGTCCTGACTTTC. It specifies CASSPLGTGGSGANVLTF.